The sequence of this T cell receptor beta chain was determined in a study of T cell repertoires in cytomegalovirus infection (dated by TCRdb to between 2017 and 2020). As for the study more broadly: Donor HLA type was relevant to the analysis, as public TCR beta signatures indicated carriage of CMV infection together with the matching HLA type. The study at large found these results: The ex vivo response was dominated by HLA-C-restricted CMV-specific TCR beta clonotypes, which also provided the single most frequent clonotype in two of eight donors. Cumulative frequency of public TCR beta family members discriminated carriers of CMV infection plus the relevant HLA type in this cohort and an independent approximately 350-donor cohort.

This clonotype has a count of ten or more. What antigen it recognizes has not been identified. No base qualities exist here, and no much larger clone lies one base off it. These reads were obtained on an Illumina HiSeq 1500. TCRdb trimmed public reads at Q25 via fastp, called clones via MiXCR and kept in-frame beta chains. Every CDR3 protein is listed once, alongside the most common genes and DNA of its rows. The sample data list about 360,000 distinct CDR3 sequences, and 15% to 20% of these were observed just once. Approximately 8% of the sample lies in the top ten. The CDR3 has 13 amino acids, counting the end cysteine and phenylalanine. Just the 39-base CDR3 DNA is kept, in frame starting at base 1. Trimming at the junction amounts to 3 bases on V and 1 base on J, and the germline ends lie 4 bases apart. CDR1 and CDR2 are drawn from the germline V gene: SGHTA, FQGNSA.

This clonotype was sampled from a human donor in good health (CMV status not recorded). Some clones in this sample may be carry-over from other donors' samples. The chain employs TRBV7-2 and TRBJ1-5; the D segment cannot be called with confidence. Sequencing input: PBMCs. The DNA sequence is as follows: TGTGCCAGCAGCTTTAACAGCAATCAGCCCCAGCATTTT. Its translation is CASSFNSNQPQHF.